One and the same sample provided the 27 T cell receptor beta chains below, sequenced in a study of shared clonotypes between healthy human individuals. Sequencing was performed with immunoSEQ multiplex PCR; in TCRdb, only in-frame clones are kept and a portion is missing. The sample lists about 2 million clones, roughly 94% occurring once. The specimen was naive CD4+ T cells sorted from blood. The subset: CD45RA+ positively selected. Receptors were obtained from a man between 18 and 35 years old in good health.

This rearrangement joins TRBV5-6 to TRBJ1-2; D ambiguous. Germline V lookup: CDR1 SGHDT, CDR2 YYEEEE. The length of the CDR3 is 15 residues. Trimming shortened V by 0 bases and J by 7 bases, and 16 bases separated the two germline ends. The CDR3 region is CASSLANAGGLGYTF. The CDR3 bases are TGTGCCAGCAGCTTGGCTAACGCAGGAGGCCTTGGCTACACCTTC.

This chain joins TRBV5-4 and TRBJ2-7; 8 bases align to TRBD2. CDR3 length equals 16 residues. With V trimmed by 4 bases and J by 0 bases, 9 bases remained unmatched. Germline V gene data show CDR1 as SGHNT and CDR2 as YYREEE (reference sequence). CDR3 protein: CASSPGGGSSSYEQYF. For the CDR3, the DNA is TGTGCCAGCAGCCCCGGGGGGGGATCCTCCTCCTACGAGCAGTACTTC. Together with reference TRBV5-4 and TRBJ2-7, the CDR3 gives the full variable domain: ETGVTQSPTHLIKTRGQQVTLRCSSQSGHNTVSWYQQALGQGPQFIFQYYREEENGRGNFPPRFSGLQFPNYSSELNVNALELDDSALYLCASSPGGGSSSYEQYFGPGTRLTVT.

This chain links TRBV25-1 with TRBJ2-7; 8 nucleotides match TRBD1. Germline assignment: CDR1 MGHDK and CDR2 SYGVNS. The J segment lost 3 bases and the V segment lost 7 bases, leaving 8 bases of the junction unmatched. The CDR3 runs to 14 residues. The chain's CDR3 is CASTRPGGYYEQYF. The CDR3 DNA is TGTGCCAGCACCCGTCCAGGGGGCTACTACGAGCAGTACTTC.

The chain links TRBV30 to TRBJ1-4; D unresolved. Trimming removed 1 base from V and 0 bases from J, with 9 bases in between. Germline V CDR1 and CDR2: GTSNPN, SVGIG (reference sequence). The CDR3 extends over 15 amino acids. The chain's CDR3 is CAWSGKETTNEKLFF. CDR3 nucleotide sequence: TGTGCCTGGAGTGGAAAGGAAACAACTAATGAAAAACTGTTTTTT.

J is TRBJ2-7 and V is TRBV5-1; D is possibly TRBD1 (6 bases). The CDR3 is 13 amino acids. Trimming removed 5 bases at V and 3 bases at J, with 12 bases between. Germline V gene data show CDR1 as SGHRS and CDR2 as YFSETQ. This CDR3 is CASSRTANYEQYF. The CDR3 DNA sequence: TGCGCCAGCAGTCGGACAGCTAACTACGAGCAGTACTTC.

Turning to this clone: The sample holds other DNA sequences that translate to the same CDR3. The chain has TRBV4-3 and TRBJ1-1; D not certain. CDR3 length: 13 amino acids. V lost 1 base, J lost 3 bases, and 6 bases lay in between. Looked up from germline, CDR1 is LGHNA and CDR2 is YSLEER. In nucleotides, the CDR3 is TGCGCCAGCAGCCAAGTTGTGGACACTGAAGCTTTCTTT. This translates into CASSQVVDTEAFF.

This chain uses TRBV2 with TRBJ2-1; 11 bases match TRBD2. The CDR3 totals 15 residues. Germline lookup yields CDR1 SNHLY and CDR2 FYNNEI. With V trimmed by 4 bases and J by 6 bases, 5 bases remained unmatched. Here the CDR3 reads CASSALAGGFNEQFF. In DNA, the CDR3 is TGTGCCAGCAGTGCCCTAGCGGGGGGCTTCAATGAGCAGTTCTTC.

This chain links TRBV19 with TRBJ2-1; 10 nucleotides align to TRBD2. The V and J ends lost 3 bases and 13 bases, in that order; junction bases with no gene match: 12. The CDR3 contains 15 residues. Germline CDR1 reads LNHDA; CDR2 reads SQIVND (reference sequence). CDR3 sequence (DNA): TGTGCCAGTAGTATGCTAGCGGGAGAGGTTGGAGATCAGTTCTTC. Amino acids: CASSMLAGEVGDQFF.

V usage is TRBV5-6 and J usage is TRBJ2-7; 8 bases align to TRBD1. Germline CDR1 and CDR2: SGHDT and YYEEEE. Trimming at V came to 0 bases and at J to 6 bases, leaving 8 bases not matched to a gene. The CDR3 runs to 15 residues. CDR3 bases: TGTGCCAGCAGCTTGGTCTGGACAGGGCTGGGCGAGCAGTACTTC. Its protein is CASSLVWTGLGEQYF.

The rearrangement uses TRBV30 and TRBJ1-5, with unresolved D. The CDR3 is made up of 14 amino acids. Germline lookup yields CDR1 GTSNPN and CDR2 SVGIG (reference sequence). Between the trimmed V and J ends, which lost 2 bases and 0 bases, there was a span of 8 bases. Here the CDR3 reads CAWSLPHSNQPQHF. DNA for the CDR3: TGTGCCTGGAGTTTACCGCATAGCAATCAGCCCCAGCATTTT.

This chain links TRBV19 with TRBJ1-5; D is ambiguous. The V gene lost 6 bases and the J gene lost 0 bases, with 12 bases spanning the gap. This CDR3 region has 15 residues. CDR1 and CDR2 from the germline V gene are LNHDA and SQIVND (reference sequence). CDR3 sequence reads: CASRTSGISNQPQHF. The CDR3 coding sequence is TGTGCCAGTAGAACCTCCGGGATTAGCAATCAGCCCCAGCATTTT.

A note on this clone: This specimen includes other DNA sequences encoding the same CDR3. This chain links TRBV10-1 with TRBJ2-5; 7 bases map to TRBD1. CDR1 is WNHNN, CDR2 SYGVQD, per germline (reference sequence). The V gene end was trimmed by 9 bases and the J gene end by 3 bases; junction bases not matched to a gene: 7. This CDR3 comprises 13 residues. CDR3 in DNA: TGCGCCAGTTCTGGGACAGCGAAAGAGACCCAGTACTTC. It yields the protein CASSGTAKETQYF.

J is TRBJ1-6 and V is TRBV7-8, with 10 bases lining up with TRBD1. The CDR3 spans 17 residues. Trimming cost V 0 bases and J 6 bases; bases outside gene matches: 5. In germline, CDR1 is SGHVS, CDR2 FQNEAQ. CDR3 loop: CASSLAPGTGVNSPLHF. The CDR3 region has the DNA TGTGCCAGCAGCTTAGCGCCCGGGACAGGGGTTAATTCACCCCTCCACTTT.

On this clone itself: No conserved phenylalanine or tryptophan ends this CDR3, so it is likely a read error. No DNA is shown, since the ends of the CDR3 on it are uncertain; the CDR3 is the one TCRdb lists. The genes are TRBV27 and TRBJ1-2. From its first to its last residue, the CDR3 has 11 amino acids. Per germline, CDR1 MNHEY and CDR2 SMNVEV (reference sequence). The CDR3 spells CASSIGTNPSL.

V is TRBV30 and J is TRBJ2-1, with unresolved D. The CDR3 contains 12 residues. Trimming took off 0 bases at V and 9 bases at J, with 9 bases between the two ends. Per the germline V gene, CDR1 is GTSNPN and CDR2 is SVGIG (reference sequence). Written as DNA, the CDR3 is TGTGCCTGGAGTGTACGTCTCACTGAGCAGTTCTTC. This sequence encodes CAWSVRLTEQFF.

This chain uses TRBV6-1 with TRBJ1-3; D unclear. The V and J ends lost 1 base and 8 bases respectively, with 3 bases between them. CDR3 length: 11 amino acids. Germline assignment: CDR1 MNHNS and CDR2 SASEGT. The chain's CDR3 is CASSEEDTIYF. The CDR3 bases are TGTGCCAGCAGTGAAGAAGACACCATATATTTT.

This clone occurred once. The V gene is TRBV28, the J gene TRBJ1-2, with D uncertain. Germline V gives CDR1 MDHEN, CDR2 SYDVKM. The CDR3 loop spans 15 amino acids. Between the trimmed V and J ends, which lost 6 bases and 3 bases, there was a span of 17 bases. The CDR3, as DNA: TGTGCCAGCAGCCCTTCTACAGAGAACTACTATGGCTACACCTTC. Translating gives CASSPSTENYYGYTF.

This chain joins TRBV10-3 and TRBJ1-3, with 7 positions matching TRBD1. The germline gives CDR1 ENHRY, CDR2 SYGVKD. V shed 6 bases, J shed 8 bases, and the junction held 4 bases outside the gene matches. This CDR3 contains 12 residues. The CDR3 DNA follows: TGTGCCATCAGAGGGGGCGAGGACACCATATATTTT. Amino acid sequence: CAIRGGEDTIYF.

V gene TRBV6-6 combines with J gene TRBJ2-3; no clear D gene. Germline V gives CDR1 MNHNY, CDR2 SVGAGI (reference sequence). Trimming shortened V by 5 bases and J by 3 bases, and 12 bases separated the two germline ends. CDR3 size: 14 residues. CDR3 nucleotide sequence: TGTGCCAGCAGTCAGACAACTCCAACAGATACGCAGTATTTT. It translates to CASSQTTPTDTQYF.

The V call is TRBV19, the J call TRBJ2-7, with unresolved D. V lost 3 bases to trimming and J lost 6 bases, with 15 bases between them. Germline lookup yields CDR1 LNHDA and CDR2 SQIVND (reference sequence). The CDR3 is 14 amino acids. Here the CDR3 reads CASSIAVQSGEQYF. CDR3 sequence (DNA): TGTGCCAGTAGTATTGCGGTTCAATCGGGCGAGCAGTACTTC.

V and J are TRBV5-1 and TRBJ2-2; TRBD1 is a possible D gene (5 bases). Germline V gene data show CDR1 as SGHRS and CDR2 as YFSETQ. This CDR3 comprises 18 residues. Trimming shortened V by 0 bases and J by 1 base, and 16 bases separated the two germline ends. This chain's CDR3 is CASSLAEDKALNTGELFF. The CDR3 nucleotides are TGCGCCAGCAGCTTGGCCGAGGACAAAGCTTTGAACACCGGGGAGCTGTTTTTT.

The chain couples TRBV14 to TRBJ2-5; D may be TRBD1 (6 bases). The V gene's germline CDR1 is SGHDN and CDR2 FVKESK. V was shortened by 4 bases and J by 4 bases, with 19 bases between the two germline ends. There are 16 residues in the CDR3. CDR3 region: CASSLPVGAAIETQYF. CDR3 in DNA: TGTGCCAGCAGCCTACCCGTGGGGGCGGCTATAGAGACCCAGTACTTC. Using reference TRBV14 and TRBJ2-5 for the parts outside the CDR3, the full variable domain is EAGVTQFPSHSVIEKGQTVTLRCDPISGHDNLYWYRRVMGKEIKFLLHFVKESKQDESGMPNNRFLAERTGGTYSTLKVQPAELEDSGVYFCASSLPVGAAIETQYFGPGTRLLVL.

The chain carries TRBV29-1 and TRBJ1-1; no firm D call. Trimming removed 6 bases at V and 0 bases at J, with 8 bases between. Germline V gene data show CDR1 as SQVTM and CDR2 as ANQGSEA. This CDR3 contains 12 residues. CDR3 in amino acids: CSVVTVNTEAFF. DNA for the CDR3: TGCAGCGTCGTAACAGTGAACACTGAAGCTTTCTTT.

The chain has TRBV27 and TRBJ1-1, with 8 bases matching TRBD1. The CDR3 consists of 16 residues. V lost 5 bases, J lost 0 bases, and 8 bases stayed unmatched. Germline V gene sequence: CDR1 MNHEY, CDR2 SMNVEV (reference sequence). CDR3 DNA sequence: TGTGCCAGCAGTAGGACAGGGTTTGGGATGAACACTGAAGCTTTCTTT. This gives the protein CASSRTGFGMNTEAFF.

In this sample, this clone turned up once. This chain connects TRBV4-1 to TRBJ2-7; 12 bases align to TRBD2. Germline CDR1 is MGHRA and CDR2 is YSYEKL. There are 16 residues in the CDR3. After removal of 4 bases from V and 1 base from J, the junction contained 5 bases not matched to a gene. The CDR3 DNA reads TGCGCCAGCAGCCGACTACTAGCGGGAGGTTCCTACGAGCAGTACTTC. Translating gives CASSRLLAGGSYEQYF.

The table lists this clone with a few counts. DNA of the CDR3: TGTGCCAGCAGCTTACAGGGGGCGTCGGTCTACGAGCAGTACTTC. Protein product: CASSLQGASVYEQYF. The chain is built from TRBV5-5 and TRBJ2-7; 9 bases agree with TRBD1. J lost 3 bases, V lost 2 bases, and 6 bases had no gene match. The CDR3 length is 15 residues. CDR1 and CDR2 from the germline V gene are SGHKS and YYEKEE (reference sequence).

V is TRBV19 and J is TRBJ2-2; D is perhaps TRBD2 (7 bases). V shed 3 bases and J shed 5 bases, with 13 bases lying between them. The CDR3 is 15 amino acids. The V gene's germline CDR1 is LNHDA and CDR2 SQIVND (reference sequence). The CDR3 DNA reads TGTGCCAGTAGTATTCGGGGGGCTGATACCGGGGAGCTGTTTTTT. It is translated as CASSIRGADTGELFF.